Listed below are T cell receptor beta chains from one sample, sequenced in a study of blood T cell repertoires in COVID-19. Method: immunoSEQ multiplex PCR; TCRdb's copy keeps in-frame clones and lacks some. The sample lists fewer than 200,000 clones; 84% were seen once. Sequenced material: PBMCs or T cells enriched from blood (not recorded which). The receptors were sampled from a woman in her 30s who had been exposed to COVID-19. Both conserved end residues are part of each CDR3. Each record gives: clone size, V gene, D gene, J gene, CDR3 protein, CDR3 DNA. A D gene is named only where the DNA matches it firmly. Clone size appears in some rows only: once, few, many, or a class for an expanded clone.

clone size: -
V gene: TRBV3-1/TRBV3-2
D gene: -
J gene: TRBJ2-7
CDR3 protein: CASGLPGGSYEQYF
CDR3 DNA: TGTGCCAGCGGCCTACCTGGGGGGTCCTACGAGCAGTACTTC

clone size: -
V gene: TRBV7-3
D gene: TRBD1
J gene: TRBJ1-6
CDR3 protein: CASSTQGEEASPLHF
CDR3 DNA: TGTGCCAGCAGCACGCAGGGGGAAGAAGCTTCACCCCTCCACTTT

clone size: few
V gene: TRBV18
D gene: -
J gene: TRBJ2-2
CDR3 protein: CASSRYGGGNTGELFF
CDR3 DNA: TGTGCCAGCTCACGCTACGGTGGCGGTAACACCGGGGAGCTGTTTTTT

clone size: -
V gene: TRBV19
D gene: -
J gene: TRBJ2-1
CDR3 protein: CASSPPGVHEQFF
CDR3 DNA: TGTGCCAGTAGTCCCCCGGGGGTACATGAGCAGTTCTTC

clone size: few
V gene: TRBV4-2
D gene: -
J gene: TRBJ1-4
CDR3 protein: CASSQEAGSMAEKLFF
CDR3 DNA: TGTGCCAGCAGCCAAGAAGCGGGATCTATGGCTGAAAAACTGTTTTTT

clone size: -
V gene: TRBV27
D gene: TRBD1
J gene: TRBJ2-1
CDR3 protein: CASSRAPGQGYNEQFF
CDR3 DNA: TGTGCCAGCAGCCGCGCCCCGGGACAGGGGTATAATGAGCAGTTCTTC

clone size: once
V gene: TRBV2
D gene: -
J gene: TRBJ1-2
CDR3 protein: CASSESGSYGYTF
CDR3 DNA: TGTGCCAGCAGTGAGTCTGGCAGCTATGGCTACACCTTC

clone size: few
V gene: TRBV7-8
D gene: TRBD1
J gene: TRBJ1-4
CDR3 protein: CASSLVTGGTEKLFF
CDR3 DNA: TGTGCCAGCAGCTTGGTAACAGGGGGGACCGAAAAACTGTTTTTT

clone size: -
V gene: TRBV19
D gene: -
J gene: TRBJ1-6
CDR3 protein: CASSMGLINSPLHF
CDR3 DNA: TGTGCCAGTAGTATGGGCCTCATTAATTCACCCCTCCACTTT

clone size: -
V gene: TRBV7-6
D gene: TRBD1
J gene: TRBJ1-2
CDR3 protein: CASSSLLGQGDDGYTF
CDR3 DNA: TGTGCCAGCAGCTCCCTATTGGGACAGGGGGACGATGGCTACACCTTC

clone size: few
V gene: TRBV5-1
D gene: TRBD1
J gene: TRBJ2-7
CDR3 protein: CASSLQPRSGTAYEQYF
CDR3 DNA: TGCGCCAGCAGCTTGCAGCCCAGATCCGGGACAGCCTACGAGCAGTACTTC

clone size: once
V gene: TRBV20-1
D gene: -
J gene: TRBJ2-5
CDR3 protein: CSAPQGETQYF
CDR3 DNA: TGCAGTGCCCCGCAGGGGGAGACCCAGTACTTC

clone size: -
V gene: TRBV30
D gene: TRBD1
J gene: TRBJ1-1
CDR3 protein: CAWSVQGRTEAFF
CDR3 DNA: TGTGCCTGGAGTGTACAGGGGAGGACTGAAGCTTTCTTT

clone size: -
V gene: TRBV6-2/TRBV6-3
D gene: -
J gene: TRBJ2-7
CDR3 protein: CASSRNNRVPSYEQYF
CDR3 DNA: TGTGCCAGCAGTCGAAACAACAGGGTTCCCTCCTACGAGCAGTACTTC